These 21 T cell receptor beta chains were sequenced from one sample in a study of cytomegalovirus exposure and HLA in healthy donors. PCR involved 60 Vbeta and 13 Jbeta primers. Using immunoSEQ multiplex PCR, the repertoire was profiled, and TCRdb retains in-frame clones only, with some absent. The profile shows under 200,000 clones, around 80% of them singletons. Sequencing was performed on PBMCs. The origin of the receptors is a woman between 18 and 30 years old in good health and CMV-seronegative.

This chain joins TRBV18 and TRBJ2-3; TRBD1 matches 10 bases. CDR1 KGHSH and CDR2 LQKENI come from the germline V gene. This CDR3 region has 17 residues. With 1 base clipped from V and 1 base from J, the junction kept 5 bases outside the gene matches. Here the CDR3 DNA reads TGTGCCAGCTCACCACTCGGAGGGACAGGGGGCACAGATACGCAGTATTTT. Protein product: CASSPLGGTGGTDTQYF.

The CDR3: CASALNGMVANTGELFF. The CDR3 DNA follows: TGTGCTAGTGCCCTTAACGGGATGGTGGCGAACACCGGGGAGCTGTTTTTT. This sequence joins TRBV12-5 and TRBJ2-2; TRBD2 might be the D (5 bases). The germline V gene has CDR1 LGHNT and CDR2 FRNRAP. V gave up 7 bases and J gave up 0 bases, with 18 bases separating them. The CDR3 has 17 amino acids.

The rearrangement links TRBV28 to TRBJ1-1; 8 bases line up with TRBD1. V gave up 4 bases and J gave up 1 base; unmatched junction bases: 8. Per the germline V gene, CDR1 is MDHEN and CDR2 is SYDVKM. This CDR3 is 16 amino acids long. The CDR3 DNA follows: TGTGCCAGCAGTTCACTGACAGGGGCCCAGAACACTGAAGCTTTCTTT. Translation: CASSSLTGAQNTEAFF.

This clone was found a few times. The V call is TRBV11-3, the J call TRBJ1-3; D uncertain. The CDR3 runs 13 residues. Germline CDR1 and CDR2: SGHNT and YENEEA. V shed 1 base and J shed 1 base, with 2 bases lying between them. The CDR3 protein is CASSLASGNTIYF. The CDR3 DNA is TGTGCCAGCAGCTTAGCTTCTGGAAACACCATATATTTT. Based on the CDR3 plus reference TRBV11-3 and TRBJ1-3, the full variable domain is EAGVVQSPRYKIIEKKQPVAFWCNPISGHNTLYWYLQNLGQGPELLIRYENEEAVDDSQLPKDRFSAERLKGVDSTLKIQPAELGDSAVYLCASSLASGNTIYFGEGSWLTVV.

The V call is TRBV5-6, the J call TRBJ2-1, with TRBD2 identical over 7 bases. Germline values: CDR1 SGHDT, CDR2 YYEEEE. V lost 4 bases to trimming and J lost 6 bases; unmatched junction nucleotides: 13. The CDR3 spans 16 residues. The CDR3 DNA sequence: TGTGCCAGCAGCCCAAAGGCACTAGCGTACATCAATGAGCAGTTCTTC. Protein: CASSPKALAYINEQFF.

This chain uses TRBV2 with TRBJ1-5, with 9 bases that match TRBD1. The CDR3 is made up of 18 amino acids. The germline CDR1 and CDR2 sequences are SNHLY and FYNNEI. V shed 4 bases, J shed 2 bases, and the junction held 12 bases outside the gene matches. The DNA for the CDR3 is TGTGCCAGCAGTGGAGGGACAGGGCCCGCGCGTGGCAATCAGCCCCAGCATTTT. Translating it yields CASSGGTGPARGNQPQHF.

This clone was seen only a few times. The chain carries TRBV7-2 and TRBJ1-2; TRBD1 might be the D (5 bases). Germline V gene data show CDR1 as SGHTA and CDR2 as FQGNSA. This CDR3 region has 14 residues. Trimming stripped 1 base from V and 4 bases from J, with 10 bases between. CDR3: CASSLGRAAYGYTF. DNA for the CDR3: TGTGCCAGCAGCTTAGGCAGGGCTGCCTATGGCTACACCTTC.

V and J are TRBV27 and TRBJ2-7; 7 nucleotides agree with TRBD1. Per the germline V gene, CDR1 is MNHEY and CDR2 is SMNVEV (reference sequence). V was pared by 4 bases and J by 3 bases, with 12 bases of the junction left unmatched. CDR3 size: 16 residues. CDR3 sequence: CASSSRQGSLFYEQYF. CDR3 DNA: TGTGCCAGCAGTTCCCGACAGGGTTCTCTTTTCTACGAGCAGTACTTC.

The genes are TRBV2 and TRBJ1-2; a possible D gene is TRBD1 (6 bases). V lost 4 bases to trimming and J lost 8 bases, with 17 bases between them. The germline CDR1 and CDR2 sequences are SNHLY and FYNNEI. The CDR3 is 14 residues long. The CDR3 loop reads CASSVVQQGGGYTF. The CDR3 coding sequence is TGTGCCAGCAGTGTGGTCCAACAGGGAGGGGGCTACACCTTC.

The chain links TRBV6-1 to TRBJ2-7; 11 bases map to TRBD1. V gave up 1 base and J gave up 4 bases; unmatched junction bases: 6. Germline V gene lookup returns CDR1 MNHNS and CDR2 SASEGT. The length of the CDR3 is 16 residues. CDR3: CASSEEWTGGPYEQYF. The CDR3 DNA follows: TGTGCCAGCAGTGAAGAGTGGACAGGGGGCCCTTACGAGCAGTACTTC.

The chain employs TRBV5-6 and TRBJ2-2; D is undetermined. This CDR3 region has 14 residues. Germline CDR1 reads SGHDT; CDR2 reads YYEEEE. Trimming shortened V by 0 bases and J by 1 base, and 4 bases separated the two germline ends. In nucleotides, the CDR3 is TGTGCCAGCAGCTTGGATAGGAACACCGGGGAGCTGTTTTTT. This codes for CASSLDRNTGELFF.

This sequence joins TRBV29-1 and TRBJ2-3, with a tentative D call TRBD1 (5 bases). Germline CDR1 SQVTM, CDR2 ANQGSEA. This CDR3 comprises 14 residues. The ends were cut back, 8 bases at V and 2 bases at J, with 17 bases in the middle. The CDR3 loop reads CSFPSRTITDTQYF. The CDR3 DNA follows: TGCAGCTTTCCCTCCCGGACAATCACAGATACGCAGTATTTT.

The CDR3 DNA reads TGTGCCAGCAGTGAAGCGCTTGGCGGGCTCCCCTACAATGAGCAGTTCTTC. Its translation is CASSEALGGLPYNEQFF. The chain employs TRBV2 and TRBJ2-1; D possibly corresponds to TRBD2 (5 bases). The CDR3 totals 17 residues. V lost 0 bases to trimming and J lost 2 bases, with 14 bases between them. Germline values: CDR1 SNHLY, CDR2 FYNNEI.

The chain links TRBV7-9 to TRBJ1-2; no reliable D call. CDR1 and CDR2 (germline): SEHNR, FQNEAQ (reference sequence). V lost 4 bases to trimming and J lost 8 bases, with 20 bases between them. This CDR3 spans 15 amino acids. CDR3 sequence reads: CASSWGGEDGQGYTF. Written as DNA, the CDR3 is TGTGCCAGCAGCTGGGGTGGGGAGGACGGGCAAGGCTACACCTTC. Supplemented by reference TRBV7-9 and TRBJ1-2, the full variable domain reads DTGVSQNPRHKITKRGQNVTFRCDPISEHNRLYWYRQTLGQGPEFLTYFQNEAQLEKSRLLSDRFSAERPKGSFSTLEIQRTEQGDSAMYLCASSWGGEDGQGYTFGSGTRLTVV.

J is TRBJ2-7 and V is TRBV4-3; 11 nucleotides match TRBD2. Germline V gives CDR1 LGHNA, CDR2 YSLEER. The CDR3 totals 15 residues. The ends lost 0 bases at V and 4 bases at J; junction bases unmatched: 2. The CDR3 DNA sequence: TGCGCCAGCAGCCAAGACATAGCGGGAGGGTACGAGCAGTACTTC. Translated: CASSQDIAGGYEQYF.

The chain carries TRBV7-9 and TRBJ2-5, with D uncertain. Germline-derived CDR1 and CDR2 are SEHNR and FQNEAQ (reference sequence). The CDR3 loop spans 14 amino acids. Trimming cost V 3 bases and J 4 bases, with 12 bases left between them. The DNA of the CDR3 is TGTGCCAGCAGCTTCGTACTGTCGGTAGAGACCCAGTACTTC. This sequence encodes CASSFVLSVETQYF. Combining the CDR3 with reference TRBV7-9 and TRBJ2-5 gives the whole variable domain DTGVSQNPRHKITKRGQNVTFRCDPISEHNRLYWYRQTLGQGPEFLTYFQNEAQLEKSRLLSDRFSAERPKGSFSTLEIQRTEQGDSAMYLCASSFVLSVETQYFGPGTRLLVL.

The chain uses TRBV7-2 and TRBJ2-1; D remains ambiguous. The CDR3 length is 15 residues. The V gene's germline CDR1 is SGHTA and CDR2 FQGNSA. V was pared by 1 base and J by 0 bases, with 7 bases between. CDR3 sequence: CASSLGGDSYNEQFF. CDR3 bases: TGTGCCAGCAGCTTAGGCGGAGACTCCTACAATGAGCAGTTCTTC.

V and J are TRBV7-6 and TRBJ1-1; perhaps TRBD1 as D (6 bases). Germline values: CDR1 SGHVS, CDR2 FNYEAQ. This CDR3 is 15 amino acids long. Trimming pared 1 base from V and 4 bases from J, leaving 13 bases between. The CDR3 region has the DNA TGTGCCAGCAGCTTAGGCGGGGGGCTGGGCACTGAAGCTTTCTTT. Its translation: CASSLGGGLGTEAFF.

This clone was counted only a few times. J is TRBJ1-1 and V is TRBV9, with 9 bases lining up with TRBD1. V lost 0 bases and J lost 6; bases outside the gene matches: 3. Germline CDR1 SGDLS, CDR2 YYNGEE. The CDR3 extends over 14 amino acids. For the CDR3, the DNA is TGTGCCAGCAGCGTAGGACAGGGGGTACCTGAAGCTTTCTTT. It specifies CASSVGQGVPEAFF.

The table lists this clone with a few counts. The chain combines TRBV6-1 with TRBJ1-2; unclear D gene. CDR3 length: 13 residues. Germline V gene lookup returns CDR1 MNHNS and CDR2 SASEGT. The ends were cut back, 0 bases at V and 8 bases at J, with 10 bases in the middle. CDR3 in DNA: TGTGCCAGCAGTGAAGCGCGGGGTCGAGGCTACACCTTC. Its protein product is CASSEARGRGYTF.

V gene TRBV4-3 combines with J gene TRBJ1-1, with a weak D call TRBD1 (6 bases). Per germline, CDR1 LGHNA and CDR2 YSLEER. This CDR3 comprises 16 residues. Trimming shortened V by 0 bases and J by 2 bases, and 13 bases separated the two germline ends. The CDR3: CASSQELGAINTEAFF. For the CDR3, the DNA is TGCGCCAGCAGCCAAGAGCTGGGGGCGATCAACACTGAAGCTTTCTTT.